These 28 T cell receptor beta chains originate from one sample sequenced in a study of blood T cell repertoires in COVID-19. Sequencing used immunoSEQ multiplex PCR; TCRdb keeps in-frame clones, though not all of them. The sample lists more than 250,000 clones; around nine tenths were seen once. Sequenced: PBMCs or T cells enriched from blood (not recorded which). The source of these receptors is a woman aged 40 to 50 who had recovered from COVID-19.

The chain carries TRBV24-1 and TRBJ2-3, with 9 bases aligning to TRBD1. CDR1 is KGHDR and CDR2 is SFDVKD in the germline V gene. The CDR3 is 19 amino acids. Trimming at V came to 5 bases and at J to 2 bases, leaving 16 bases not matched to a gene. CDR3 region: CATSATGQGWSGTTDTQYF. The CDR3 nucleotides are TGTGCCACCAGTGCAACTGGACAGGGGTGGTCGGGAACCACAGATACGCAGTATTTT.

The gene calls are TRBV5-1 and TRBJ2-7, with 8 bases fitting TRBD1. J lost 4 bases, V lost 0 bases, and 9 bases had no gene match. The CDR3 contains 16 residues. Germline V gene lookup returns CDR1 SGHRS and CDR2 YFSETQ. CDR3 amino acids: CASSLGTGLIAYEQYF. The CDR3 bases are TGCGCCAGCAGCTTGGGGACAGGGCTGATAGCGTACGAGCAGTACTTC.

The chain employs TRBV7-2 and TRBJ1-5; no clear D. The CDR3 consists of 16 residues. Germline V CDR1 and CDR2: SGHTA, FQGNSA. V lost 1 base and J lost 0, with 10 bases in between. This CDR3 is CASSLGAVISNQPQHF. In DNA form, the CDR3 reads TGTGCCAGCAGCTTAGGGGCAGTGATTAGCAATCAGCCCCAGCATTTT.

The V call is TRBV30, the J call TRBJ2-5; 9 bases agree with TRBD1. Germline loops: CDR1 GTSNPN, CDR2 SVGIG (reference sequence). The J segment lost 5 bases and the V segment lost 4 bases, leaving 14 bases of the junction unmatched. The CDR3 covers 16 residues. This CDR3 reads CAWTVRGTGSRETQYF. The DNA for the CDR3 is TGTGCCTGGACTGTACGGGGGACAGGGTCGAGGGAGACCCAGTACTTC.

CDR3 DNA sequence: TGTGCCAGTAGCGGGACAGGGGTTGGAAACACCATATATTTT. Encoded protein: CASSGTGVGNTIYF. The rearrangement links TRBV19 to TRBJ1-3; 10 bases agree with TRBD1. Germline V gene sequence: CDR1 LNHDA, CDR2 SQIVND (reference sequence). The CDR3 is made up of 14 amino acids. V was clipped by 6 bases and J by 3 bases; unmatched bases: 2. The whole variable domain, remainder taken from reference TRBV19 and TRBJ1-3, is DGGITQSPKYLFRKEGQNVTLSCEQNLNHDAMYWYRQDPGQGLRLIYYSQIVNDFQKGDIAEGYSVSREKKESFPLTVTSAQKNPTAFYLCASSGTGVGNTIYFGEGSWLTVV.

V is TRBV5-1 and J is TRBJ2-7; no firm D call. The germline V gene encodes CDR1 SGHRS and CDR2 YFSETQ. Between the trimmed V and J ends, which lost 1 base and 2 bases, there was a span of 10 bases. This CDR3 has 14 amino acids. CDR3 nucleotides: TGCGCCAGCAGCTTGTCGTTGAACACCTACGAGCAGTACTTC. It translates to CASSLSLNTYEQYF.

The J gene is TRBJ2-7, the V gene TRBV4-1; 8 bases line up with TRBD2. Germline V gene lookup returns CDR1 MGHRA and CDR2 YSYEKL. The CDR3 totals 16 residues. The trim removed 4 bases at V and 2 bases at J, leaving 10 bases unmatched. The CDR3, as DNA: TGCGCCAGCAGCCTGGCGGGGGGAATAGGGGCCTACGAGCAGTACTTC. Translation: CASSLAGGIGAYEQYF.

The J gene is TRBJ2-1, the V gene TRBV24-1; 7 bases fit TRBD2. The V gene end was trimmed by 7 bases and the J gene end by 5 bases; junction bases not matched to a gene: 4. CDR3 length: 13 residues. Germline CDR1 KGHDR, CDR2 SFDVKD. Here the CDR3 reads CATRGTKDNEQFF. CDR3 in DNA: TGTGCCACCAGGGGGACTAAAGACAATGAGCAGTTCTTC.

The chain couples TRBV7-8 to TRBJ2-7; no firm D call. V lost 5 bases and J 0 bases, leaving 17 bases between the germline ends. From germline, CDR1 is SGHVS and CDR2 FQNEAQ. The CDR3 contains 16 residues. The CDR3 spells CASSPPRVSSSYEQYF. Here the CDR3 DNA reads TGTGCCAGCAGCCCACCCCGGGTTTCCAGCTCCTACGAGCAGTACTTC.

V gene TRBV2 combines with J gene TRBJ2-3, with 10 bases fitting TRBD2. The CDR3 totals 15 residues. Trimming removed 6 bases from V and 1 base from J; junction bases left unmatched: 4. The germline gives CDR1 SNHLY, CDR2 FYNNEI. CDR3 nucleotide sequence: TGTGCCAGCAGACTAGCGGGATGGCGCACAGATACGCAGTATTTT. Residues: CASRLAGWRTDTQYF.

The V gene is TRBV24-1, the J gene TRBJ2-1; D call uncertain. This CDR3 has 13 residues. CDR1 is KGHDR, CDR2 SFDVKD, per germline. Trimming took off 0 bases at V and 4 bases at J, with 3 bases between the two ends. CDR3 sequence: CATSDLLYNEQFF. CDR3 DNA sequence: TGTGCCACCAGTGATTTGCTTTACAATGAGCAGTTCTTC.

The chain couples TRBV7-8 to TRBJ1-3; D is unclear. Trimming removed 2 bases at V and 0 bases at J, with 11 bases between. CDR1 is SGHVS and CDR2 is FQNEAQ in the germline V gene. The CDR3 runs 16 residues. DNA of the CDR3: TGTGCCAGCAGCTTACGAGCCACCCGCTCTGGAAACACCATATATTTT. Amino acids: CASSLRATRSGNTIYF.

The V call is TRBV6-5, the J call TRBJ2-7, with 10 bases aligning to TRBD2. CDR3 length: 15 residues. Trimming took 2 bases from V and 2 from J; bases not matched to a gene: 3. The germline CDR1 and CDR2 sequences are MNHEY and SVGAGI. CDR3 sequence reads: CASSYEAGGPYEQYF. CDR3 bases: TGTGCCAGCAGTTACGAAGCGGGAGGGCCCTACGAGCAGTACTTC.

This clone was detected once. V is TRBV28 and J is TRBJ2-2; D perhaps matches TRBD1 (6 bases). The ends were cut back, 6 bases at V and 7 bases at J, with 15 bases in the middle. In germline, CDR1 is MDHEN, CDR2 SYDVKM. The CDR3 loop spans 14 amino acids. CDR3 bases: TGTGCCAGCAGCCCCCACAGGGCGCACGGGGAGCTGTTTTTT. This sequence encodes CASSPHRAHGELFF.

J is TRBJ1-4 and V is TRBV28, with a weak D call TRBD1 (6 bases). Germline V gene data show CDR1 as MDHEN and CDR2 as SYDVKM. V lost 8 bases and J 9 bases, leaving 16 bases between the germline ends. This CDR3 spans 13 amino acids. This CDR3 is CASLGGRTQKLFF. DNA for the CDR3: TGTGCCAGCCTAGGGGGACGCACCCAAAAACTGTTTTTT.

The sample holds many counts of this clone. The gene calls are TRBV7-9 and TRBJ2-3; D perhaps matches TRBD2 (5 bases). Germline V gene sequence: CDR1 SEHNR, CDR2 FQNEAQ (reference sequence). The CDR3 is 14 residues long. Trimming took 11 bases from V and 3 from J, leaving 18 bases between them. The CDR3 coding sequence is TGTGCCTGGGAAGGACTTCTGAGAACAGATACGCAGTATTTT. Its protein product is CAWEGLLRTDTQYF.

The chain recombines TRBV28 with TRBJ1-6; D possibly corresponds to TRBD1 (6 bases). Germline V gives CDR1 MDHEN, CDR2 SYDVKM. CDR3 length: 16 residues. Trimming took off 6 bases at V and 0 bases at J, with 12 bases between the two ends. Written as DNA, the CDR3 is TGTGCCAGCAGCCCTACCAGGGGCTCCTATAATTCACCCCTCCACTTT. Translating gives CASSPTRGSYNSPLHF.

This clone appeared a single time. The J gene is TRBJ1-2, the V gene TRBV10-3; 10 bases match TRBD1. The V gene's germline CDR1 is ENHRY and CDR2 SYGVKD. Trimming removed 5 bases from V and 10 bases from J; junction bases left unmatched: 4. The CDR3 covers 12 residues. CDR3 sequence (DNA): TGTGCCATCAGTTCGGGACAGGGGACCTACACCTTC. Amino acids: CAISSGQGTYTF.

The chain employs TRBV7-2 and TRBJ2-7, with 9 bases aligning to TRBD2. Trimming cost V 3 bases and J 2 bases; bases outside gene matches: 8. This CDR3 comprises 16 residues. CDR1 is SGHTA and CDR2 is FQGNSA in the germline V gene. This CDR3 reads CASSFGGGRATYEQYF. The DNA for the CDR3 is TGTGCCAGCAGCTTCGGGGGCGGGAGGGCCACCTACGAGCAGTACTTC.

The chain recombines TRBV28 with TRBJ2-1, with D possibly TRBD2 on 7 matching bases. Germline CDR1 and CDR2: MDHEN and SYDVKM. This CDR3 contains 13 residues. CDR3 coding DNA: TGTTCCCTAGGGGGAGGGGGAAACAATGAGCAGTTCTTC. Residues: CSLGGGGNNEQFF.

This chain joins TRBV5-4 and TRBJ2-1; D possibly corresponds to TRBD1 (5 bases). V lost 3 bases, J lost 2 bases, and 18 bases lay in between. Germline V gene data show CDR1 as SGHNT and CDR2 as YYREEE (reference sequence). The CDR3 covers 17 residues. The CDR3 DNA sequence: TGTGCCAGCAGCTCTGATAGCCTCAGGGTCACCTACAATGAGCAGTTCTTC. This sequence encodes CASSSDSLRVTYNEQFF.

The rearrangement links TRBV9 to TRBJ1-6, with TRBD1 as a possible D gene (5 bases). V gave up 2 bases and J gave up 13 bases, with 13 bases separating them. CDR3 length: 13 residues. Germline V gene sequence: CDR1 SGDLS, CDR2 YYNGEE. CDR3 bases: TGTGCCAGCAGCGTGGGCGACCGGGGGCCCCTCCACTTT. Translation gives CASSVGDRGPLHF.

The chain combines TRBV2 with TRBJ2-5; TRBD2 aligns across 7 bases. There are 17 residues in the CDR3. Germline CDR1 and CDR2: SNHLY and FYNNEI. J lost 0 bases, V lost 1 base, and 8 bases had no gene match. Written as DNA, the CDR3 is TGTGCCAGCAGTGAAGATTGGGGGGGAGGGGACCAAGAGACCCAGTACTTC. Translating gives CASSEDWGGGDQETQYF. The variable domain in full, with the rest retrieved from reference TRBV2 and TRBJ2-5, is EPEVTQTPSHQVTQMGQEVILRCVPISNHLYFYWYRQILGQKVEFLVSFYNNEISEKSEIFDDQFSVERPDGSNFTLKIRSTKLEDSAMYFCASSEDWGGGDQETQYFGPGTRLLVL.

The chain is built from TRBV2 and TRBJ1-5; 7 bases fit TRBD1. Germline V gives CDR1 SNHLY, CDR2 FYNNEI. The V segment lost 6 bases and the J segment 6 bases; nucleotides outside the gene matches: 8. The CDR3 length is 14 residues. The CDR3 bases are TGTGCCAGCAGATTGGGGACAGTCCGTCAGCCCCAGCATTTT. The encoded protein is CASRLGTVRQPQHF.

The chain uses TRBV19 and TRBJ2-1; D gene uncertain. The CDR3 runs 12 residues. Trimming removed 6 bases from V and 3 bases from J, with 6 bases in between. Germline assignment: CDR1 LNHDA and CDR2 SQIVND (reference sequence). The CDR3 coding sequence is TGTGCCAGTAGCCACTACTACAATGAGCAGTTCTTC. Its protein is CASSHYYNEQFF.

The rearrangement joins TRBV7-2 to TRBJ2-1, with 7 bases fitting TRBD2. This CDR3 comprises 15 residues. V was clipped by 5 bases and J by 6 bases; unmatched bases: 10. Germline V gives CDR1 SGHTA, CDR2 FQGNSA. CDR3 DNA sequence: TGTGCCAGCAGCCCACTAGGCGGGAGTGGCAATGAGCAGTTCTTC. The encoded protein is CASSPLGGSGNEQFF.

This CDR3 is CASSWDRGDNEQFF. CDR3 coding DNA: TGTGCCAGCAGCTGGGACAGGGGGGACAATGAGCAGTTCTTC. This sequence joins TRBV11-2 and TRBJ2-1; 11 bases line up with TRBD1. Germline loops: CDR1 SGHAT, CDR2 FQNNGV. The ends lost 4 bases at V and 5 bases at J; junction bases unmatched: 1. The CDR3 length is 14 residues.

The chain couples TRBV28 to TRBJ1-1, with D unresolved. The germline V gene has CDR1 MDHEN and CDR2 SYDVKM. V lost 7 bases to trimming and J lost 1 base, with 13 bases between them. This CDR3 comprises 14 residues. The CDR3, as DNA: TGTGCCAGCATCCCAGGACTGGGGAACACTGAAGCTTTCTTT. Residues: CASIPGLGNTEAFF.